The rows below give T cell receptor beta chains drawn from one sample of a study of T cells in Graves' hyperthyroidism and ophthalmopathy. MiXCR was run by TCRdb on the multiplex PCR reads, yielding one entry per CDR3 protein. The sample carries approximately 610,000 distinct CDR3 sequences, roughly 17% recorded once. The sequencing sample was made of blood. Receptors originate from a woman aged 18-29 years with Graves' hyperthyroidism. The CDR3 runs from the conserved cysteine through the conserved F or W. D genes are given only for firm matches. Not all rows give a size; the values are once, few, many and, for expanded clones, a class.

D gene: TRBD2
J gene: TRBJ2-2
V gene: TRBV7-9
clone size: NA
CDR3 DNA: TGTGCCAGCAGCCCTCAATCCGGGACTAGCGGGGGGCCGAACACCGGGGAGCTGTTTTTT
CDR3 protein: CASSPQSGTSGGPNTGELFF

D gene: NA
J gene: TRBJ1-1
V gene: TRBV18
clone size: many
CDR3 DNA: TGTGCCAGCTCACCAGGACCTGAAGCTTTCTTT
CDR3 protein: CASSPGPEAFF

D gene: TRBD2
J gene: TRBJ2-1
V gene: TRBV20-1
clone size: NA
CDR3 DNA: TGCAGTGCTAGATCTAGCGGGAGCTTCTACAATGAGCAGTCCTTC
CDR3 protein: CSARSSGSFYNEQSF

D gene: NA
J gene: TRBJ1-2
V gene: TRBV6-5
clone size: NA
CDR3 DNA: TGTGCCAGCAGTTACCCCCAACAGGGACCGGGCGGCTACACCTTC
CDR3 protein: CASSYPQQGPGGYTF

D gene: NA
J gene: TRBJ2-4
V gene: TRBV19
clone size: NA
CDR3 DNA: TGTGCCAGTAGTATTCGACTAGTCGGGCGGCGAAACATTCAGTACTTC
CDR3 protein: CASSIRLVGRRNIQYF

D gene: NA
J gene: TRBJ2-7
V gene: TRBV20-1
clone size: many
CDR3 DNA: TGCAGTGCTAGCCCCAACAGGGGGCGGCTAGCGGGATTTCACGAGCAGTACTTC
CDR3 protein: CSASPNRGRLAGFHEQYF

D gene: NA
J gene: TRBJ2-1
V gene: TRBV20-1
clone size: NA
CDR3 DNA: TGCAGTGCTAGAGATTTTTGGACACCGACCTACAATGAGCAGTTCTTC
CDR3 protein: CSARDFWTPTYNEQFF

D gene: TRBD2
J gene: TRBJ2-7
V gene: TRBV7-2
clone size: NA
CDR3 DNA: TGTGCCAGCAGCTTAGGGGTAGCGGGAGGGTACGAGCAGTACTTC
CDR3 protein: CASSLGVAGGYEQYF

D gene: NA
J gene: TRBJ2-1
V gene: TRBV6-6
clone size: few
CDR3 DNA: TGTGCCAGCAGTTATTCGGGGGCGTTCTACAATGAGCAGTTCTTC
CDR3 protein: CASSYSGAFYNEQFF

D gene: NA
J gene: TRBJ2-2
V gene: TRBV20-1
clone size: NA
CDR3 DNA: TGCAGTGCTAGAGATCATGAGGGTCTAAACACCGGGGAGCTGTTTTTT
CDR3 protein: CSARDHEGLNTGELFF